A single sample gave rise to the 2 T cell receptor beta chains below, sequenced in a study of cytomegalovirus exposure and HLA in healthy donors. The PCR was carried out with 60 Vbeta primers and 13 Jbeta primers. Generated by immunoSEQ multiplex PCR, the TCRdb table keeps only in-frame clones and is missing some. The sample records 90,000 to 100,000 clones, 50% to 80% being singletons. Sequences were obtained from PBMCs. These receptors came from a man aged 30-40 years in good health and CMV-seronegative.

The CDR3 coding sequence is TGTGCCAGCACTCTCGAGACTAGCGGGGGGGCTTGGACCGGGGAGCTGTTTTTT. This codes for CASTLETSGGAWTGELFF. The chain joins TRBV2 to TRBJ2-2, with 14 bases lining up with TRBD2. The CDR3 contains 18 residues. J lost 5 bases, V lost 7 bases, and 12 bases had no gene match. Looked up from germline, CDR1 is SNHLY and CDR2 is FYNNEI.

Only a few counts were recorded for this clone. The chain employs TRBV27 and TRBJ2-7; D might be TRBD2 (5 bases). CDR1 is MNHEY and CDR2 is SMNVEV in the germline V gene (reference sequence). The length of the CDR3 is 15 residues. V was pared by 5 bases and J by 0 bases, with 14 bases between. The CDR3 spells CASSVEIRGSYEQYF. The CDR3 DNA sequence: TGTGCCAGCAGTGTTGAGATCCGGGGCTCCTACGAGCAGTACTTC.